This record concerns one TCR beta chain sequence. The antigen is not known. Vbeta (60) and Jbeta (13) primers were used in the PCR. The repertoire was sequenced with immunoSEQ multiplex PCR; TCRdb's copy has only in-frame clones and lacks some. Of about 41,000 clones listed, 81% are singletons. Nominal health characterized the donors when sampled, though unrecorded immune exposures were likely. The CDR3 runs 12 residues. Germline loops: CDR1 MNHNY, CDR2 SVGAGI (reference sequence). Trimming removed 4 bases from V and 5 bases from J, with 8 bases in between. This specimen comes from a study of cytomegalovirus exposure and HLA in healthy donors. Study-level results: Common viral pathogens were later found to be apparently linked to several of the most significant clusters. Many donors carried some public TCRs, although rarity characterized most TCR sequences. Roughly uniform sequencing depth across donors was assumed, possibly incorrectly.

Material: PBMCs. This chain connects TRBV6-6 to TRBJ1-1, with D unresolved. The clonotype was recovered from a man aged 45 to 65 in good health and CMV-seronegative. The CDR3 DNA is TGTGCCAGCAGTTGGGCAAGTACTGAAGCTTTCTTT. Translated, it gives CASSWASTEAFF.